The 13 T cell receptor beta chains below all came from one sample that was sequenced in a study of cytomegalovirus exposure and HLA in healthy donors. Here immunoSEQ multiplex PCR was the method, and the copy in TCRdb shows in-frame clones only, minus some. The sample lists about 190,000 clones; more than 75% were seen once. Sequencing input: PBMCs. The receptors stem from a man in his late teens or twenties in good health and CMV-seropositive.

CDR3 in amino acids: CASSSVPGTSARNNEQFF. CDR3 nucleotides: TGTGCCAGCAGTTCCGTACCCGGGACTAGCGCCAGGAACAATGAGCAGTTCTTC. The rearrangement joins TRBV27 to TRBJ2-1; 10 bases match TRBD2. The germline V gene has CDR1 MNHEY and CDR2 SMNVEV (reference sequence). The J segment lost 5 bases and the V segment lost 4 bases, leaving 14 bases of the junction unmatched. The CDR3 loop spans 18 amino acids.

Here the CDR3 reads CASSQHRGPNNGYTF. The CDR3 bases are TGCGCCAGCAGTCAGCACAGGGGGCCCAACAATGGCTACACCTTC. The chain recombines TRBV5-1 with TRBJ1-2; 9 positions agree with TRBD1. From germline, CDR1 is SGHRS and CDR2 YFSETQ. This CDR3 is 15 amino acids long. Trimming took 5 bases from V and 6 from J; bases not matched to a gene: 11.

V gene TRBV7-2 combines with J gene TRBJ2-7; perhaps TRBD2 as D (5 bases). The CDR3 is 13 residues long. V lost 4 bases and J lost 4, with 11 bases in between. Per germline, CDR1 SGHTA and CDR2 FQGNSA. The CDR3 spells CASSYAGNYEQYF. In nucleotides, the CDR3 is TGTGCCAGCAGCTACGCCGGGAATTACGAGCAGTACTTC.

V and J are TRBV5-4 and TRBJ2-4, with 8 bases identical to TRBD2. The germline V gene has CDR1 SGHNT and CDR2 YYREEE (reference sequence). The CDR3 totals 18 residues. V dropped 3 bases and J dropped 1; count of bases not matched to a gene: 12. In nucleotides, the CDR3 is TGTGCCAGCAGCTCCGACAGACTCCGGGGGGGCGCCAAAAACATTCAGTACTTC. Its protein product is CASSSDRLRGGAKNIQYF. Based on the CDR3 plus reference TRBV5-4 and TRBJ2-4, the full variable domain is ETGVTQSPTHLIKTRGQQVTLRCSSQSGHNTVSWYQQALGQGPQFIFQYYREEENGRGNFPPRFSGLQFPNYSSELNVNALELDDSALYLCASSSDRLRGGAKNIQYFGAGTRLSVL.

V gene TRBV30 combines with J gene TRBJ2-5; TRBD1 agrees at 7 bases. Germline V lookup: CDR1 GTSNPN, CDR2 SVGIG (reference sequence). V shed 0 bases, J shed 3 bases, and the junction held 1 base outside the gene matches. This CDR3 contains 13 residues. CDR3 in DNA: TGTGCCTGGAGTGTGACAGGGAAAGAGACCCAGTACTTC. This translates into CAWSVTGKETQYF.

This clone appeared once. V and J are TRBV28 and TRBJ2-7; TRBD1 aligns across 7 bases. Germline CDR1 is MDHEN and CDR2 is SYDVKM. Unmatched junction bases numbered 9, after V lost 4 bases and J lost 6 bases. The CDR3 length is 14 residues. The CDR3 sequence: CASSSTGSRSEQYF. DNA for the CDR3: TGTGCCAGCAGTTCGACAGGGTCCAGGTCCGAGCAGTACTTC.

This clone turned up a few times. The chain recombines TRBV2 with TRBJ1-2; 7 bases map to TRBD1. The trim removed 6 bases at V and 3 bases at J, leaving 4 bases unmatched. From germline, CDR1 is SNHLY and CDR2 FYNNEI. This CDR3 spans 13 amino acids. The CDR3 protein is CASSPGQHYGYTF. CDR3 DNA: TGTGCCAGCAGCCCGGGACAGCACTATGGCTACACCTTC. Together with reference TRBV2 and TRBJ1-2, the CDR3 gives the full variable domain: EPEVTQTPSHQVTQMGQEVILRCVPISNHLYFYWYRQILGQKVEFLVSFYNNEISEKSEIFDDQFSVERPDGSNFTLKIRSTKLEDSAMYFCASSPGQHYGYTFGSGTRLTVV.

The CDR3 DNA is TGTGCCAGCTCACCGAGGACAGGAACCTACGAGCAGTACTTC. Its translation: CASSPRTGTYEQYF. The genes are TRBV18 and TRBJ2-7; 7 nucleotides align to TRBD1. Trimming at V came to 3 bases and at J to 2 bases, leaving 4 bases not matched to a gene. This CDR3 has 14 amino acids. Germline CDR1 is KGHSH and CDR2 is LQKENI.

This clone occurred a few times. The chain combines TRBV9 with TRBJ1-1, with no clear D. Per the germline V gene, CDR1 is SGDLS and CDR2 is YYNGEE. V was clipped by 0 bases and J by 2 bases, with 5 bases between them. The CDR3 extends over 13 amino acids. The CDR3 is CASSVAVNTEAFF. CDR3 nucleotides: TGTGCCAGCAGCGTAGCGGTTAACACTGAAGCTTTCTTT.

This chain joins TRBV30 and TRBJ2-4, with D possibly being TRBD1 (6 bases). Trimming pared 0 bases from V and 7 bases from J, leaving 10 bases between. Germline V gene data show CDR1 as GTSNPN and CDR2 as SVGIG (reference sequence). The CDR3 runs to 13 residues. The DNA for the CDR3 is TGTGCCTGGAGTGTAGGGGGTAGTAACATTCAGTACTTC. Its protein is CAWSVGGSNIQYF.

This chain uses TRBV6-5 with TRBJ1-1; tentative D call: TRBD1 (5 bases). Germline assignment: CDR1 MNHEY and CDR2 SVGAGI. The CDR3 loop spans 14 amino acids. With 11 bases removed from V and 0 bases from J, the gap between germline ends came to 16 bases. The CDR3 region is CACNSGVMNTEAFF. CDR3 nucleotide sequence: TGTGCCTGCAACTCGGGGGTCATGAACACTGAAGCTTTCTTT.

This CDR3 is CASSTPDNQYTEAFF. Here the CDR3 DNA reads TGTGCCAGCAGTACGCCGGACAACCAATACACTGAAGCTTTCTTT. The chain employs TRBV28 and TRBJ1-1, with a tentative D call TRBD1 (5 bases). The length of the CDR3 is 15 residues. Germline V gene sequence: CDR1 MDHEN, CDR2 SYDVKM. V was pared by 5 bases and J by 3 bases, with 16 bases between.

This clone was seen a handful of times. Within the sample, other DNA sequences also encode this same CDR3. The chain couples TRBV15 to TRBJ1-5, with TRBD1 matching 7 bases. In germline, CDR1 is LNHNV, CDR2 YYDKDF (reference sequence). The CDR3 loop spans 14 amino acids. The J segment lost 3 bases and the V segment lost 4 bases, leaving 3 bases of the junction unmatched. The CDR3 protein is CATSTRGSNQPQHF. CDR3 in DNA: TGTGCCACCAGCACCAGGGGGTCCAATCAGCCCCAGCATTTT.